In its sample, the clone carrying this TCR beta chain was seen many times. Its specificity is not known. This sample is part of a study of T cell repertoires in cytomegalovirus infection. As for the study in general: Alongside well-studied HLA-B-restricted CMV epitopes, recently identified HLA-C-restricted CMV epitopes were also used. Through public TCR beta signatures, both CMV infection and matching HLA type were indicated. Study-wide results and caveats: HLA-C-restricted CMV clonotypes gave the most frequent clonotype in two of eight donors. Using cumulative public TCR beta family frequency, the authors identified those who carried CMV together with the relevant HLA.

The CDR3 runs to 14 residues. Germline CDR1 and CDR2: SEHNR and FQNEAQ (reference sequence). Between the trimmed V and J ends, which lost 7 bases and 0 bases, there was a span of 9 bases. TCRdb independently ran MiXCR on the reads; one entry per CDR3 protein. The sample has around 770,000 distinct CDR3 sequences, 29% seen once. The source was cultured CD8+ T cells from PBMCs, collected from culture after CMV antigen stimulation. The rearrangement joins TRBV7-9 to TRBJ2-2; no firm D call. The clonotype comes from a human donor in good health (CMV status not recorded). Some clones in this sample may be carry-over from other donors' samples. The CDR3 reads CASTTNPNTGELFF. The DNA for the CDR3 is TGTGCCAGCACCACTAATCCGAACACCGGGGAGCTGTTTTTT.